This T cell receptor beta chain was found in a study of cytotoxic CD8 clonotypes in ibrutinib-treated CLL. Broader study findings: Sampling times, which were not matched between the groups, differed between sustained-remission patients and progressing patients.

Only in-frame clones appear in the TCRdb table, and some are missing; sequencing was by immunoSEQ multiplex PCR. The sample records 19,000 or so clones, about 64% being singletons. From germline, CDR1 is SEHNR and CDR2 FQNEAQ (reference sequence). The CDR3 has 16 amino acids. V lost 5 bases, J lost 4 bases, and 10 bases stayed unmatched. A word on this clone: The antigen is unknown.

This chain joins TRBV7-9 and TRBJ2-3, with TRBD2 matching 9 bases. The clonotype comes from a human donor with chronic lymphocytic leukemia. Specimen: PBMCs, collected after 12 months of ibrutinib treatment. The CDR3 sequence is CASSRTLAGVADTQYF. In DNA, the CDR3 is TGTGCCAGCAGCCGAACCTTAGCGGGAGTCGCAGATACGCAGTATTTT.